This is a list of T cell receptor beta chains from one sample in a study of CD8+ T cells in alopecia areata. TCRdb's copy holds only in-frame clones and misses some; the assay was immunoSEQ multiplex PCR. The sample contains under 250,000 clones, roughly 66% of which appear only once. This material consisted of CD4+ T cells sorted from blood, taken at week 44, from a patient treated with tofacitinib. These receptors all come from a human donor with alopecia areata. The CDR3 runs from the conserved cysteine through the conserved F or W. D genes are given only for firm matches. A row's size may be missing; if present it is once, few, many or a size class.

TRBD2,TRBJ2-7,once,TRBV29-1,CSVALTSGGPTYEQYF,TGCAGCGTTGCTCTTACTAGCGGGGGTCCCACCTACGAGCAGTACTTC
NA,TRBJ1-1,NA,TRBV29-1,CSVVRNTEAFF,TGCAGCGTTGTCCGGAACACTGAAGCTTTCTTT
NA,TRBJ1-1,NA,TRBV11-1,CASTSGDRGEAFF,TGTGCCAGCACCTCCGGGGACCGGGGTGAAGCTTTCTTT
NA,TRBJ2-1,few,TRBV29-1,CSVDQSPIEAQQYNEQFF,TGCAGCGTCGACCAGTCCCCCATTGAGGCCCAACAATACAATGAGCAGTTCTTC
NA,TRBJ2-3,NA,TRBV4-1,CASSQDQMGTQYF,TGCGCCAGCAGCCAAGATCAGATGGGTACGCAGTATTTT
NA,TRBJ2-2,NA,TRBV6-5,CASRLQHANTGELFF,TGTGCCAGCAGGCTGCAGCACGCGAACACCGGGGAGCTGTTTTTT
TRBD1,TRBJ1-2,NA,TRBV29-1,CSVGQGSRGGYTF,TGCAGCGTCGGACAGGGGTCCCGAGGGGGCTACACCTTC
TRBD2,TRBJ2-5,once,TRBV5-1,CASSLGPGTRVGETQYF,TGCGCCAGCAGCTTGGGCCCCGGGACTAGAGTTGGGGAGACCCAGTACTTC
NA,TRBJ2-2,many,TRBV18,CASSPNGQNTGELFF,TGTGCCAGCTCACCCAACGGACAAAACACCGGGGAGCTGTTTTTT
NA,TRBJ1-1,NA,TRBV7-2,CASSLGPANTEAFF,TGTGCCAGCAGCTTAGGACCAGCGAACACTGAAGCTTTCTTT
NA,TRBJ1-4,NA,TRBV6-6,CASSYHSASTNEKLFF,TGTGCCAGCAGTTATCACAGCGCCTCAACTAATGAAAAACTGTTTTTT
TRBD1,TRBJ2-7,NA,TRBV9,CASSVEGAIGEQYF,TGTGCCAGCAGCGTAGAGGGGGCAATCGGCGAGCAGTACTTC
NA,TRBJ2-7,NA,TRBV29-1,CSVDRGLGEQYF,TGCAGCGTTGACAGGGGTCTTGGCGAGCAGTACTTC
TRBD1,TRBJ2-7,NA,TRBV10-3,CATLDRGYEQYF,TGTGCCACCCTTGACAGGGGCTACGAGCAGTACTTC
TRBD1,TRBJ1-2,NA,TRBV5-4,CASSWGTGDYGYTF,TGTGCCAGCAGCTGGGGGACAGGGGACTATGGCTACACCTTC
TRBD2,TRBJ2-1,NA,TRBV9,CASSAGLGSNEQFF,TGTGCCAGCAGCGCCGGACTAGGGAGCAATGAGCAGTTCTTC
TRBD1,TRBJ2-6,once,TRBV7-6,CASSLGTAPLAGANVLTF,TGTGCCAGCAGCCTAGGGACAGCCCCGCTTGCTGGGGCCAACGTCCTGACTTTC
NA,TRBJ2-1,NA,TRBV5-4,CASSSTGTTYNEQFF,TGTGCCAGCAGTTCGACAGGGACTACCTACAATGAGCAGTTCTTC
TRBD1,TRBJ2-7,NA,TRBV9,CASSPGQSSYEQYF,TGTGCCAGCAGCCCGGGACAGAGCTCCTACGAGCAGTACTTC
TRBD1,TRBJ2-5,NA,TRBV2,CASRGGQEETQYF,TGTGCCAGCAGGGGGGGACAGGAAGAGACCCAGTACTTC
NA,TRBJ2-4,few,TRBV19,CASSIALGWAKNIQYF,TGTGCCAGTAGTATAGCGCTGGGTTGGGCCAAAAACATTCAGTACTTC
NA,TRBJ1-2,NA,TRBV11-3,CASSHTMSLYDGYTF,TGTGCCAGCAGTCACACCATGTCGCTTTACGATGGCTACACCTTC
NA,TRBJ2-7,NA,TRBV21-1,CASSKSTGHEQYF,TGTGCCAGCAGCAAATCAACAGGGCACGAGCAGTACTTC
TRBD1,TRBJ1-2,few,TRBV19,CASRGQGKGVRYGYTF,TGTGCCAGTAGAGGACAGGGGAAAGGCGTCCGTTATGGCTACACCTTC
NA,TRBJ2-5,NA,TRBV5-1,CASSVEGETQYF,TGCGCCAGCAGCGTCGAGGGAGAGACCCAGTACTTC
NA,TRBJ2-7,NA,TRBV2,CASRADSSYEQYF,TGTGCCAGCAGAGCCGACAGCTCCTACGAGCAGTACTTC
NA,TRBJ1-6,NA,TRBV11-2,CASSAGGTLDSPLHF,TGTGCCAGCAGCGCGGGGGGGACCCTTGATTCACCCCTCCACTTT
TRBD1,TRBJ1-1,once,TRBV5-1,CASSEGQLNTEAFF,TGCGCCAGCAGCGAGGGACAGCTGAACACTGAAGCTTTCTTT
TRBD1,TRBJ1-1,NA,TRBV19,CASRMETGGTEAFF,TGTGCCAGTAGGATGGAGACAGGGGGCACTGAAGCTTTCTTT
NA,TRBJ1-6,NA,TRBV18,CASGTGTNSPLHF,TGTGCCAGCGGCACCGGGACGAATTCACCCCTCCACTTT
TRBD1,TRBJ1-1,NA,TRBV30,CAWISDRSTEAFF,TGTGCCTGGATCTCGGACAGGTCCACTGAAGCTTTCTTT
TRBD1,TRBJ2-1,NA,TRBV10-3,CASNGGDRFGHEQFF,TGTGCCTCCAATGGCGGGGACAGGTTTGGCCATGAGCAGTTCTTC
NA,TRBJ1-1,NA,TRBV4-3,CASSQDMRGTEAFF,TGCGCCAGCAGCCAAGATATGAGGGGCACTGAAGCTTTCTTT
NA,TRBJ1-1,NA,TRBV7-2,CASSFGGEGTEAFF,TGTGCCAGCAGCTTCGGGGGAGAGGGCACTGAAGCTTTCTTT
TRBD2,TRBJ2-3,NA,TRBV30,CAWTSGLAGEDTQYF,TGTGCCTGGACCTCCGGACTAGCGGGGGAAGATACGCAGTATTTT
NA,TRBJ1-1,NA,TRBV29-1,CSVTGLRNTEAFF,TGCAGCGTCACGGGACTCAGGAACACTGAAGCTTTCTTT
NA,TRBJ2-7,NA,TRBV11-2,CASSLEVGFYEQYF,TGTGCCAGCAGCTTAGAGGTCGGATTCTACGAGCAGTACTTC
NA,TRBJ2-4,NA,TRBV14,CASSHPQRNIQYF,TGTGCCAGCAGCCACCCACAGAGAAACATTCAGTACTTC
NA,TRBJ2-7,NA,TRBV10-3,CAITNTGGFYEQYF,TGTGCCATCACTAACACCGGGGGCTTCTACGAGCAGTACTTC
NA,TRBJ2-7,few,TRBV7-8,CASTASYEQYF,TGTGCCAGCACCGCGTCCTACGAGCAGTACTTC
NA,TRBJ1-2,NA,TRBV6-1,CASIAQTASFYGYTF,TGTGCCAGCATCGCCCAAACGGCATCCTTCTATGGCTACACCTTC
TRBD1,TRBJ2-1,NA,TRBV29-1,CSVGTGVVDEQFF,TGCAGCGTTGGGACAGGGGTGGTGGATGAGCAGTTCTTC
NA,TRBJ1-2,NA,TRBV5-1,CASSLIAEANYGYTF,TGCGCCAGCAGCTTGATTGCGGAGGCAAACTATGGCTACACCTTC
TRBD1,TRBJ1-1,NA,TRBV5-6,CASSRDSGGQTLNTEAFF,TGTGCCAGCAGCCGAGATTCCGGGGGACAGACTTTGAACACTGAAGCTTTCTTT
TRBD1,TRBJ1-1,NA,TRBV29-1,CSGMEQGPEAFF,TGCAGCGGTATGGAACAGGGGCCTGAAGCTTTCTTT
NA,TRBJ2-5,NA,TRBV19,CASRVTYQETQYF,TGTGCCAGTAGGGTTACGTACCAAGAGACCCAGTACTTC
NA,TRBJ1-5,few,TRBV6-6,CASSSHSNQPQHF,TGTGCCAGCAGTTCCCATAGCAATCAGCCCCAGCATTTT
NA,TRBJ2-1,NA,TRBV27,CASAPIGLIKDEQFF,TGTGCCAGCGCCCCTATCGGACTGATTAAGGATGAGCAGTTCTTC
NA,TRBJ2-3,NA,TRBV19,CAISEGDTQYF,TGTGCCATATCAGAAGGGGATACGCAGTATTTT
NA,TRBJ2-3,few,TRBV5-1,CASLDLQAGTDTQYF,TGCGCCAGCTTGGATCTCCAGGCGGGAACAGATACGCAGTATTTT
NA,TRBJ2-5,NA,TRBV6-5,CASRNPRETQYF,TGTGCCAGCAGGAACCCCCGAGAGACCCAGTACTTC
TRBD1,TRBJ1-6,NA,TRBV6-6,CASSTRDSNNSPLHF,TGTGCCAGCAGTACTCGGGACAGCAATAATTCACCCCTCCACTTT
NA,TRBJ1-2,NA,TRBV30,CAWQSGNYGYTF,TGTGCCTGGCAATCTGGAAACTATGGCTACACCTTC
TRBD1,TRBJ1-1,once,TRBV30,CACSGQGFNTEAFF,TGTGCCTGTAGCGGACAGGGGTTTAACACTGAAGCTTTCTTT
NA,TRBJ1-1,NA,TRBV7-9,CASSLEGGTEAFF,TGTGCCAGCAGCTTAGAGGGCGGCACTGAAGCTTTCTTT
NA,TRBJ2-7,NA,TRBV14,CASSWPAGEQYF,TGTGCCAGCAGCTGGCCGGCCGGAGAGCAGTACTTC
TRBD2,TRBJ2-3,NA,TRBV30,CAWNGASGDTQYF,TGTGCCTGGAATGGGGCTAGCGGAGATACGCAGTATTTT
TRBD1,TRBJ1-2,NA,TRBV6-6,CASSYQGALGTGYTF,TGTGCCAGCAGCTATCAGGGGGCGCTTGGTACCGGCTACACCTTC
NA,TRBJ2-5,few,TRBV4-3,CASSQGGDQETQYF,TGCGCCAGCAGCCAAGGGGGTGACCAAGAGACCCAGTACTTC